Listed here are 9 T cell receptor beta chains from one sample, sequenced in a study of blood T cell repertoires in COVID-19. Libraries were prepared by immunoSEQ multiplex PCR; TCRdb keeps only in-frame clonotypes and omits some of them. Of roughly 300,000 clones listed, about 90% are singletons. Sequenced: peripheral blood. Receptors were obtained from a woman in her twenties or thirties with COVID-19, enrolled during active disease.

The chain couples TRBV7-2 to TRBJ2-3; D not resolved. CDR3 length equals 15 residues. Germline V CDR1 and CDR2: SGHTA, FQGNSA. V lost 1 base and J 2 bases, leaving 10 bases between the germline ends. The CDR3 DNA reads TGTGCCAGCAGCTTAGAACAGAAGCTCACAGATACGCAGTATTTT. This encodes CASSLEQKLTDTQYF.

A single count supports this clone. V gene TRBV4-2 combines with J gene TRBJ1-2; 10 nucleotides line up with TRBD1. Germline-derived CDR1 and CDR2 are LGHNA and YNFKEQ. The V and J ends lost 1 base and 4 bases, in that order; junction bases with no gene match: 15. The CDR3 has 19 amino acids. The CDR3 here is CASSQALPSGTGDSYGYTF. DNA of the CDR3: TGTGCCAGCAGCCAAGCCCTTCCCTCCGGGACAGGGGACTCCTATGGCTACACCTTC.

In DNA, the CDR3 is TGTGCCAGCAGCTTCAGGGAAACTAATGAAAAACTGTTTTTT. Translation gives CASSFRETNEKLFF. The chain joins TRBV11-2 to TRBJ1-4; a weak D match, TRBD1 (5 bases). The V end was cut by 3 bases, the J end by 1 base, with 6 bases between. The CDR3 has 14 amino acids. The germline V gene has CDR1 SGHAT and CDR2 FQNNGV.

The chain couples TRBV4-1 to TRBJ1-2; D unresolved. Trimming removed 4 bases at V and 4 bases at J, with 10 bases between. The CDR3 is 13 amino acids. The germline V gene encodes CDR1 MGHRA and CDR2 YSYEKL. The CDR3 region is CASSPGISYGYTF. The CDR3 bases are TGCGCCAGCAGCCCCGGGATTTCCTATGGCTACACCTTC.

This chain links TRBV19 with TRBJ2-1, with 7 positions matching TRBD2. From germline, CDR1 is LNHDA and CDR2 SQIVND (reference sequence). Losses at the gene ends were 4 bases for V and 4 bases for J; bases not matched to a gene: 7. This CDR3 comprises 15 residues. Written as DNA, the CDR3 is TGTGCCAGTAGTACTCGGGGGGTCTTATACAATGAGCAGTTCTTC. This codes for CASSTRGVLYNEQFF. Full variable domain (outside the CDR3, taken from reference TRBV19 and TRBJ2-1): DGGITQSPKYLFRKEGQNVTLSCEQNLNHDAMYWYRQDPGQGLRLIYYSQIVNDFQKGDIAEGYSVSREKKESFPLTVTSAQKNPTAFYLCASSTRGVLYNEQFFGPGTRLTVL.

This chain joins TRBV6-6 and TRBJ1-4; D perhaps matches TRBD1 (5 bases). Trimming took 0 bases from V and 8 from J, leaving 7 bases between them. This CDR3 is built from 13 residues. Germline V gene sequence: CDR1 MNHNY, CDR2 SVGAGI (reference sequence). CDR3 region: CASSYSRGEKLFF. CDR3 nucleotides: TGTGCCAGCAGTTACTCACGGGGGGAAAAACTGTTTTTT.

In DNA form, the CDR3 reads TGTGCCAGCAGTTGGGGCAGGGTCTACGAGCAGTACTTC. Its protein product is CASSWGRVYEQYF. This sequence joins TRBV6-5 and TRBJ2-7; perhaps TRBD1 as D (5 bases). This CDR3 has 13 residues. Germline values: CDR1 MNHEY, CDR2 SVGAGI. V lost 4 bases and J 3 bases, leaving 10 bases between the germline ends.

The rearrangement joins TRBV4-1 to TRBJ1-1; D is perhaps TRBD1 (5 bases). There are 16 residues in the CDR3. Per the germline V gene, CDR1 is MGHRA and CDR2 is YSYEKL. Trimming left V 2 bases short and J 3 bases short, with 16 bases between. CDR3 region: CASSQPPGRVHTEAFF. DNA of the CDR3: TGCGCCAGCAGCCAACCCCCCGGCAGGGTGCACACTGAAGCTTTCTTT.

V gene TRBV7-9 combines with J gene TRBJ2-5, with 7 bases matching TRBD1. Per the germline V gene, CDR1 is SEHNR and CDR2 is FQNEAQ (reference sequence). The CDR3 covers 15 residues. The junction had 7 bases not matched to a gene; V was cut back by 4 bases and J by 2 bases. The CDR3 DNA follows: TGTGCCAGCAGCTGGTGGGGACAGAAGCAAGAGACCCAGTACTTC. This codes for CASSWWGQKQETQYF.